This is a list of T cell receptor beta chains from one sample in a study of glioma-infiltrating T cells after dendritic cell vaccination. Sequencing used immunoSEQ multiplex PCR; TCRdb keeps in-frame clones, though not all of them. The data contain approximately 67,000 clones, under 90% of them singletons. The sequences come from blood, collected before dendritic cell vaccination. These TCRs come from a human donor with glioblastoma. The CDR3 runs from the conserved cysteine through the conserved F or W. A D gene is named only where the DNA matches it firmly. Expanded clones get a size class; other rows say once, few or many, or leave the size out.

. TRBJ1-4 TRBV9 . CASSPRGGANEKLFF TGTGCCAGCAGCCCCCGGGGCGGGGCTAATGAAAAACTGTTTTTT
. TRBJ2-2 TRBV11-3 . CASSPTGGELFF TGTGCCAGCAGCCCCACCGGCGGGGAGCTGTTTTTT
. TRBJ2-6 TRBV6-1 . CASSPTRGANVLTF TGTGCCAGCAGTCCCACGAGGGGGGCCAACGTCCTGACTTTC
. TRBJ1-1 TRBV7-3 . CASRLDLSGVAFF TGTGCCAGCAGGCTAGATTTATCAGGGGTAGCTTTCTTT
TRBD1 TRBJ1-1 TRBV6-6 . CASSPDRGFTEAFF TGTGCCAGCAGTCCTGACAGGGGGTTTACTGAAGCTTTCTTT
TRBD1 TRBJ2-7 TRBV6-1 . CASSEGQGNYEQYF TGTGCCAGCAGTGAAGGACAGGGTAATTACGAGCAGTACTTC
. TRBJ1-5 TRBV5-8 . CASSLGGTTEGNQPQHF TGTGCCAGCAGCTTGGGAGGGACAACGGAAGGAAATCAGCCCCAGCATTTT
. TRBJ1-1 TRBV5-4 few CASSLGGGGYTEAFF TGTGCCAGCAGCTTGGGGGGGGGCGGTTACACTGAAGCTTTCTTT
. TRBJ2-5 TRBV27 once CASSFGTGETQYF TGTGCCAGCAGTTTCGGTACAGGGGAGACCCAGTACTTC
. TRBJ1-1 TRBV19 . CASTQAGTEAFF TGTGCCAGTACCCAAGCGGGGACTGAAGCTTTCTTT
TRBD1 TRBJ1-4 TRBV2 . CASSPGTGKTRTNEKLFF TGTGCCAGCAGCCCCGGGACAGGGAAAACCAGAACTAATGAAAAACTGTTTTTT